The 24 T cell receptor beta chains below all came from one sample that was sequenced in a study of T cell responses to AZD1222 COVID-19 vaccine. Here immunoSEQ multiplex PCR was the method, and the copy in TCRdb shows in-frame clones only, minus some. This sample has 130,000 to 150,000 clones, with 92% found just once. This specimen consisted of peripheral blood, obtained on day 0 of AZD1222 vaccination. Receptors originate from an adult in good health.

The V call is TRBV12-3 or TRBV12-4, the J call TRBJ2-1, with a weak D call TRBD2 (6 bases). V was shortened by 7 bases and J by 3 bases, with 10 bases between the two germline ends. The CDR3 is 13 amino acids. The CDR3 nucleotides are TGTGCCAGCAATCAGCGGGTCTACAATGAGCAGTTCTTC. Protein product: CASNQRVYNEQFF.

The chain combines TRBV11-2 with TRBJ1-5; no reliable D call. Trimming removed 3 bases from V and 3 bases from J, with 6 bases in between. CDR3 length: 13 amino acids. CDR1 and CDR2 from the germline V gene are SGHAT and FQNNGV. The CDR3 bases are TGTGCCAGCAGCTTTGGGAACAATCAGCCCCAGCATTTT. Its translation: CASSFGNNQPQHF. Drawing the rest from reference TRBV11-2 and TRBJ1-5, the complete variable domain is EAGVAQSPRYKIIEKRQSVAFWCNPISGHATLYWYQQILGQGPKLLIQFQNNGVVDDSQLPKDRFSAERLKGVDSTLKIQPAKLEDSAVYLCASSFGNNQPQHFGDGTRLSIL.

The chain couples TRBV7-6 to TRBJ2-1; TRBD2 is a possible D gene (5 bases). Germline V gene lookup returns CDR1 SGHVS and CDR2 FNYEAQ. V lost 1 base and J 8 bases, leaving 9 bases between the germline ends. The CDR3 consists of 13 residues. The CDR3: CASSLGRGDEQFF. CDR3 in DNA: TGTGCCAGCAGCTTAGGTCGGGGTGATGAGCAGTTCTTC.

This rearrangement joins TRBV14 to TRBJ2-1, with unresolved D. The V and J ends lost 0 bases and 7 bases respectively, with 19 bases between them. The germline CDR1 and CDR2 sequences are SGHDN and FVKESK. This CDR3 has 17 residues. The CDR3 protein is CASSQDLSLRVLNEQFF. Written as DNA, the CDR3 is TGTGCCAGCAGCCAAGATCTCTCGCTCCGGGTCTTAAATGAGCAGTTCTTC.

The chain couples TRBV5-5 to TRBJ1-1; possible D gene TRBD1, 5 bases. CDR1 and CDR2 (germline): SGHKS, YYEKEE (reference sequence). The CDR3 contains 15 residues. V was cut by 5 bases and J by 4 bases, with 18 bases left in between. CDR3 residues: CASRPSWGGGTEAFF. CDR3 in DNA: TGTGCCAGCAGACCATCCTGGGGCGGGGGCACTGAAGCTTTCTTT.

CDR3: CASSAEGGGQETQYF. The DNA of the CDR3 is TGTGCCAGCAGCGCCGAGGGGGGGGGCCAAGAGACCCAGTACTTC. The J gene is TRBJ2-5, the V gene TRBV7-8, with D possibly being TRBD2 (7 bases). Germline loops: CDR1 SGHVS, CDR2 FQNEAQ. This CDR3 comprises 15 residues. V shed 5 bases and J shed 1 base, with 14 bases lying between them.

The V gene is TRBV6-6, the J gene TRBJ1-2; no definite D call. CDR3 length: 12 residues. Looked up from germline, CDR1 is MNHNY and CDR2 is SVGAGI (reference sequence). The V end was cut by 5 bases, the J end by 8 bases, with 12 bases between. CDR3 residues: CASSTRPEGYTF. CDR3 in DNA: TGTGCCAGCAGTACCCGCCCCGAGGGCTACACCTTC.

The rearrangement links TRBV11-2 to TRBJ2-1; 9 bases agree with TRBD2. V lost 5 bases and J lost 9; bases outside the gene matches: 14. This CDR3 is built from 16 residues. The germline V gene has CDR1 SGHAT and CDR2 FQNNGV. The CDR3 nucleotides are TGTGCCAGCAGCCAAAAAATAGCGGGAGCGTTAGGTGAGCAGTTCTTC. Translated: CASSQKIAGALGEQFF.

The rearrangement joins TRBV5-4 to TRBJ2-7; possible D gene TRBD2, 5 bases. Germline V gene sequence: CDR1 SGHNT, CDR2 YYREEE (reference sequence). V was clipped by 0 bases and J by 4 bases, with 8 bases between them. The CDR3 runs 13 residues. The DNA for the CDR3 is TGTGCCAGCAGCTTGGAACGGGATTACGAGCAGTACTTC. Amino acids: CASSLERDYEQYF.

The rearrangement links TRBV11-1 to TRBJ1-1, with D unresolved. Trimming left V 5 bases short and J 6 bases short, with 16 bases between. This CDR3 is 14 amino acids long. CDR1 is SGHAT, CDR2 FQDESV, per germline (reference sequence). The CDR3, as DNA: TGTGCCAGCAGCGAGGGTCGGGGAAGGGCTGAAGCTTTCTTT. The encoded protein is CASSEGRGRAEAFF.

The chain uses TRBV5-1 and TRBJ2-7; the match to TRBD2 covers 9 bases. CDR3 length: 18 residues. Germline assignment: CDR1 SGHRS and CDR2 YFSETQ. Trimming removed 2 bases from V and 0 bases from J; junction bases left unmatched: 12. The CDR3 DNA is TGCGCCAGCAGCTTAAGAGGGGGGAATAGCGGGAGCTCCTACGAGCAGTACTTC. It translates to CASSLRGGNSGSSYEQYF.

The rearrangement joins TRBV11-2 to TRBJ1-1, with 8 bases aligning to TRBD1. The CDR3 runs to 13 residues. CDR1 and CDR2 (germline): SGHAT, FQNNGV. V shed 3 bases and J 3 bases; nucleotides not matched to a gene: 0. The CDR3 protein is CASSLTGDTEAFF. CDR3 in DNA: TGTGCCAGCAGCTTGACAGGGGACACTGAAGCTTTCTTT.

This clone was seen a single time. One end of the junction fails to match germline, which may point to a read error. CDR3 residues: CASSASSVRF. The CDR3 DNA is TGTGCCAGCAGTGCCAGTAGCGTCCGGTTC. The gene calls are TRBV2 and TRBJ2-7, with D perhaps matching TRBD2 (5 bases). CDR3 length: 10 amino acids. From germline, CDR1 is SNHLY and CDR2 FYNNEI.

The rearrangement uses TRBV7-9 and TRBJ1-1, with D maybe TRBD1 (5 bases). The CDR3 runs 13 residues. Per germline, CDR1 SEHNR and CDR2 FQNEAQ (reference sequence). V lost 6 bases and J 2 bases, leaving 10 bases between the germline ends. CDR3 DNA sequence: TGTGCCAGCAGATCGACAGAAAACACTGAAGCTTTCTTT. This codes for CASRSTENTEAFF.

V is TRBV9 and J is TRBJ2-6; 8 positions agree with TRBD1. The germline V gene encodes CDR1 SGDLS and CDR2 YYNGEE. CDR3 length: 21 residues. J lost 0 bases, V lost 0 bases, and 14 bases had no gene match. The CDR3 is CASSVETGGRYGHSGANVLTF. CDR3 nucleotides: TGTGCCAGCAGCGTAGAAACAGGGGGTCGGTATGGTCACTCTGGGGCCAACGTCCTGACTTTC.

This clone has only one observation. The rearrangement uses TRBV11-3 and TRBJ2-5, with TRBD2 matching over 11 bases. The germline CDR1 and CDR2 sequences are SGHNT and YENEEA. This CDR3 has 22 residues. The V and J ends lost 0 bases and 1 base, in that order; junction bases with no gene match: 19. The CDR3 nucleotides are TGTGCCAGCAGCTTAGAGGCCCTCGTGGGGTGGTCTAGCGGGAGGCCCCAAGAGACCCAGTACTTC. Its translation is CASSLEALVGWSSGRPQETQYF.

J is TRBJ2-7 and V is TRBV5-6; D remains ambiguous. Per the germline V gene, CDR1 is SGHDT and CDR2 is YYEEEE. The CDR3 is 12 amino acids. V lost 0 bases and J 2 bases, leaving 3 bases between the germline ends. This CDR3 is CASSLDTYEQYF. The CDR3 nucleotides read TGTGCCAGCAGCTTGGATACCTACGAGCAGTACTTC.

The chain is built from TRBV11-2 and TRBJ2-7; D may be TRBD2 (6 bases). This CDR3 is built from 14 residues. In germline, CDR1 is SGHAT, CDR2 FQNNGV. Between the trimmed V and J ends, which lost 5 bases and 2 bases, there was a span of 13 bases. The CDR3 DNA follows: TGTGCCAGCAGCGGAGGGATCAGGGCCTACGAGCAGTACTTC. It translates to CASSGGIRAYEQYF.

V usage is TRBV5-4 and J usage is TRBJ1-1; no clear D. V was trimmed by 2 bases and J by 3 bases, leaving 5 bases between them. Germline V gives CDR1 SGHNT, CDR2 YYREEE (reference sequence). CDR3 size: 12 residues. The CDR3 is CASSFGDTEAFF. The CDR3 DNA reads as TGTGCCAGCAGCTTCGGAGACACTGAAGCTTTCTTT.

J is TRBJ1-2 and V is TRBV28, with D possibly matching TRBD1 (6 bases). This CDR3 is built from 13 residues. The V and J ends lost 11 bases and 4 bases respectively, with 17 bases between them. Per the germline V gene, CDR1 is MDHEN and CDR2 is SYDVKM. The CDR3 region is CALSRQAGYGYTF. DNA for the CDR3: TGTGCCCTCTCCCGACAGGCGGGCTATGGCTACACCTTC.

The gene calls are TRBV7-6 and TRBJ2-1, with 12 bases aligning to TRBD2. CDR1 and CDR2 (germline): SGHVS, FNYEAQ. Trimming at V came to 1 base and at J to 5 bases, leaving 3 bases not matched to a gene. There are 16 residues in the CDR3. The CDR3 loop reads CASSLGLAGDHNEQFF. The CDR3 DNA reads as TGTGCCAGCAGCTTAGGACTAGCGGGAGACCACAATGAGCAGTTCTTC.

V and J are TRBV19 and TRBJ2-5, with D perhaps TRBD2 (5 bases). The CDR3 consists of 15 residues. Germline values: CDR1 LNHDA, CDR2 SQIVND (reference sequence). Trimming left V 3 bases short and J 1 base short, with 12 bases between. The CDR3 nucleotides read TGTGCCAGTAGTATTATGGCGGGTCCCCAAGAGACCCAGTACTTC. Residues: CASSIMAGPQETQYF.

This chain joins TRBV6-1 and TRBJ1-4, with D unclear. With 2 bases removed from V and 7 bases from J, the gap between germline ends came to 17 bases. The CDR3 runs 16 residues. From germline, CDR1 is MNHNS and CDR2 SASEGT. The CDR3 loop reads CASSELTNLETEKLFF. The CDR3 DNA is TGTGCCAGCAGTGAATTGACGAATCTAGAGACTGAAAAACTGTTTTTT.

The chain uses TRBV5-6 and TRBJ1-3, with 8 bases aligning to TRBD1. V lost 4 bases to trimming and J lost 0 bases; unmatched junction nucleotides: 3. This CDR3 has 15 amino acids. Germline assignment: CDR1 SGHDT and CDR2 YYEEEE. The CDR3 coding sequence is TGTGCCAGCAGCCCACAGGGGGTCTCTGGAAACACCATATATTTT. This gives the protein CASSPQGVSGNTIYF. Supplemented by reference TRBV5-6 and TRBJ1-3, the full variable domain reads DAGVTQSPTHLIKTRGQQVTLRCSPKSGHDTVSWYQQALGQGPQFIFQYYEEEERQRGNFPDRFSGHQFPNYSSELNVNALLLGDSALYLCASSPQGVSGNTIYFGEGSWLTVV.